Below, 23 T cell receptor beta chains from the same sample are listed, as sequenced in a study of blood T cell repertoires in COVID-19. The method was immunoSEQ multiplex PCR; TCRdb's version includes in-frame clones alone and lacks a portion of them. The data hold around 150,000 clones, with approximately 82% observed a single time. The specimen sequenced was peripheral blood. The receptors shown here come from a woman between 35 and 50 years old with COVID-19, enrolled during active disease.

The chain employs TRBV2 and TRBJ2-3, with 8 positions matching TRBD1. V shed 8 bases, J shed 5 bases, and the junction held 9 bases outside the gene matches. CDR3 length equals 14 residues. The germline gives CDR1 SNHLY, CDR2 FYNNEI. The CDR3 nucleotides read TGTGCCAGCGACCGGGACAGGCTAGGAGATACGCAGTATTTT. This encodes CASDRDRLGDTQYF.

In its sample, this clone was seen a few times. J is TRBJ1-5 and V is TRBV6-5; D remains unclear. Germline V lookup: CDR1 MNHEY, CDR2 SVGAGI. Trimming took 2 bases from V and 0 from J, leaving 8 bases between them. The CDR3 runs to 15 residues. The CDR3 DNA sequence: TGTGCCAGCAGTTACGGACTGAATAGCAATCAGCCCCAGCATTTT. As protein: CASSYGLNSNQPQHF.

The chain is built from TRBV2 and TRBJ2-5, with TRBD2 identical over 13 bases. Germline lookup yields CDR1 SNHLY and CDR2 FYNNEI. This CDR3 comprises 16 residues. The ends lost 8 bases at V and 5 bases at J; junction bases unmatched: 11. CDR3 loop: CASVGTSGVMGETQYF. CDR3 bases: TGTGCCAGCGTGGGGACTAGCGGGGTTATGGGGGAGACCCAGTACTTC.

This chain uses TRBV28 with TRBJ2-4; 7 nucleotides agree with TRBD1. The V and J ends lost 5 bases and 10 bases, in that order; junction bases with no gene match: 8. This CDR3 is built from 13 residues. In germline, CDR1 is MDHEN, CDR2 SYDVKM. Written as DNA, the CDR3 is TGTGCCAGCAGTACGACAGGGATTAGAATTCAGTACTTC. This translates into CASSTTGIRIQYF.

This clone was detected a few times. The V and J genes are TRBV5-5 and TRBJ2-7; 7 bases map to TRBD1. This CDR3 region has 14 residues. Germline V gene sequence: CDR1 SGHKS, CDR2 YYEKEE (reference sequence). After removal of 4 bases from V and 4 bases from J, the junction contained 8 bases not matched to a gene. The CDR3 region has the DNA TGTGCCAGCAGCAGGCTGCCGGGACAGTACGAGCAGTACGTC. Protein product: CASSRLPGQYEQYV.

CDR3 DNA: TGTGCCAGCAGCTTTAGGGACAGGTGGTCACCCCTCCACTTT. Its translation is CASSFRDRWSPLHF. The rearrangement links TRBV27 to TRBJ1-6; 8 positions agree with TRBD1. The CDR3 has 14 amino acids. The V gene end was trimmed by 6 bases and the J gene end by 10 bases; junction bases not matched to a gene: 8. The germline V gene encodes CDR1 MNHEY and CDR2 SMNVEV (reference sequence).

Only a few counts were recorded for this clone. V and J are TRBV4-1 and TRBJ1-6, with TRBD1 as a possible D gene (6 bases). This CDR3 is 16 amino acids long. With 5 bases removed from V and 9 bases from J, the gap between germline ends came to 20 bases. From germline, CDR1 is MGHRA and CDR2 YSYEKL. CDR3 DNA: TGCGCCAGCAGCTTTCCCGGGGGGGCCCAAGTTTCACCCCTCCACTTT. Translation gives CASSFPGGAQVSPLHF.

The rearrangement links TRBV29-1 to TRBJ2-1; 7 bases are shared with TRBD1. V lost 7 bases, J lost 5 bases, and 5 bases stayed unmatched. The CDR3 is 12 residues long. Germline V gives CDR1 SQVTM, CDR2 ANQGSEA. The CDR3 nucleotides read TGCAGCGGTGGCAGGGGGAACAATGAGCAGTTCTTC. It codes for CSGGRGNNEQFF.

The chain employs TRBV11-3 and TRBJ2-2, with D possibly TRBD1 on 6 matching bases. The germline V gene has CDR1 SGHNT and CDR2 YENEEA. The CDR3 extends over 14 amino acids. V shed 4 bases and J shed 7 bases, with 13 bases lying between them. The CDR3 spells CASSYHGGYGELFF. The CDR3 nucleotides read TGTGCCAGCAGCTACCATGGGGGCTACGGGGAGCTGTTTTTT.

In its sample, this clone was seen once. The gene calls are TRBV11-2 and TRBJ1-2; possibly TRBD1 for D (6 bases). Deletions cut 3 bases from V and 2 bases from J, with 10 bases between. The length of the CDR3 is 14 residues. The V gene's germline CDR1 is SGHAT and CDR2 FQNNGV. Here the CDR3 DNA reads TGTGCCAGCAGCTTTGACAGGAGAAACTATGGCTACACCTTC. It is translated as CASSFDRRNYGYTF.

The CDR3 here is CASVSGASYEQYF. Written as DNA, the CDR3 is TGTGCCAGCGTTAGCGGGGCCTCCTACGAGCAGTACTTC. The V call is TRBV18, the J call TRBJ2-7, with 8 bases fitting TRBD2. Germline trimming cut 8 bases from V and 0 bases from J; bases unmatched to any gene: 3. CDR3 length equals 13 residues. Germline assignment: CDR1 KGHSH and CDR2 LQKENI.

The sample holds a few counts of this clone. CDR3 sequence (DNA): TGTGCCAGCAGCCTAACTAGCGGAAGGGAGCAGTACTTC. Protein product: CASSLTSGREQYF. V gene TRBV7-8 combines with J gene TRBJ2-7, with 8 positions matching TRBD2. Unmatched junction bases numbered 7, after V lost 5 bases and J lost 7 bases. CDR1 and CDR2 (germline): SGHVS, FQNEAQ. The CDR3 has 13 residues.

The CDR3 bases are TGTGCCAGCAGTTCCCCAGTCGTATCAGCCAAAAACATTCAGTACTTC. This gives the protein CASSSPVVSAKNIQYF. The J gene is TRBJ2-4, the V gene TRBV27; no reliable D call. The CDR3 runs 16 residues. CDR1 is MNHEY and CDR2 is SMNVEV in the germline V gene (reference sequence). The germline V and J ends were trimmed by 4 bases and 0 bases, with 13 bases remaining between them.

The chain links TRBV6-2 or TRBV6-3 to TRBJ2-2, with 8 bases that match TRBD1. After removal of 0 bases from V and 0 bases from J, the junction contained 9 bases not matched to a gene. Germline V gene sequence: CDR1 MNHEY, CDR2 SVGEGT. There are 19 residues in the CDR3. The CDR3 sequence is CASSYSRFGRGPNTGELFF. CDR3 nucleotide sequence: TGTGCCAGCAGTTACTCAAGGTTCGGCAGGGGGCCGAACACCGGGGAGCTGTTTTTT.

This sequence joins TRBV30 and TRBJ1-2, with 7 bases aligning to TRBD1. Germline values: CDR1 GTSNPN, CDR2 SVGIG (reference sequence). The CDR3 covers 13 residues. J lost 5 bases, V lost 4 bases, and 7 bases had no gene match. The DNA of the CDR3 is TGTGCCTGGAAACTAAACAGGGGTTATGGCTACACCTTC. Translation: CAWKLNRGYGYTF.

The V gene is TRBV27, the J gene TRBJ1-1; 12 bases align to TRBD1. Losses at the gene ends were 5 bases for V and 1 base for J; bases not matched to a gene: 11. The germline V gene encodes CDR1 MNHEY and CDR2 SMNVEV (reference sequence). The CDR3 is 18 amino acids. The CDR3 DNA reads as TGTGCCAGCAGTCACCCGGGACAGGGGGCTAGTGGGAACACTGAAGCTTTCTTT. It yields the protein CASSHPGQGASGNTEAFF.

The chain joins TRBV4-1 to TRBJ2-1; 13 nucleotides match TRBD2. CDR3 size: 16 residues. The junction had 5 bases not matched to a gene; V was cut back by 1 base and J by 8 bases. Germline V CDR1 and CDR2: MGHRA, YSYEKL. In nucleotides, the CDR3 is TGCGCCAGCAGCCAAGGAACTAGCGGGAGGGCCCATGAGCAGTTCTTC. Translating it yields CASSQGTSGRAHEQFF.

The chain joins TRBV19 to TRBJ1-4; 7 bases are a match to TRBD1. Germline V gives CDR1 LNHDA, CDR2 SQIVND (reference sequence). Germline trimming cut 5 bases from V and 5 bases from J; bases unmatched to any gene: 8. This CDR3 has 15 residues. The CDR3 region has the DNA TGTGCCAGTAGTCGCTGGACAGGCCCGAATGAAAAACTGTTTTTT. Amino acids: CASSRWTGPNEKLFF.

This clone was recorded a few times. The chain uses TRBV5-1 and TRBJ1-3; no clear D. The CDR3 contains 13 residues. The V end was cut by 2 bases, the J end by 4 bases, with 7 bases between. Germline V gene lookup returns CDR1 SGHRS and CDR2 YFSETQ. CDR3 sequence: CASSLDWGNTIYF. The CDR3 DNA follows: TGCGCCAGCAGCTTAGACTGGGGAAACACCATATATTTT.

The rearrangement uses TRBV6-6 and TRBJ2-1; the match to TRBD2 covers 10 bases. This CDR3 contains 15 residues. CDR1 and CDR2 from the germline V gene are MNHNY and SVGAGI (reference sequence). J gave up 5 bases and V 5 bases, and 6 bases lay outside the gene matches. The CDR3 nucleotides are TGTGCCAGCAGTAAAGCGGGGGGGCTAAACAATGAGCAGTTCTTC. Protein sequence: CASSKAGGLNNEQFF.

The chain is built from TRBV7-9 and TRBJ1-4; 9 nucleotides match TRBD1. The ends lost 5 bases at V and 8 bases at J; junction bases unmatched: 6. Germline lookup yields CDR1 SEHNR and CDR2 FQNEAQ (reference sequence). There are 14 residues in the CDR3. CDR3: CASSPGQGGEKLFF. The CDR3 region has the DNA TGTGCCAGCAGCCCGGGACAGGGAGGGGAAAAACTGTTTTTT.

J is TRBJ2-7 and V is TRBV28; 7 nucleotides align to TRBD1. J gave up 0 bases and V 8 bases, and 7 bases lay outside the gene matches. There are 14 residues in the CDR3. Germline-derived CDR1 and CDR2 are MDHEN and SYDVKM. DNA of the CDR3: TGTGCCAGCCAATACCGGGACAGCTCCTACGAGCAGTACTTC. This translates into CASQYRDSSYEQYF.

The chain recombines TRBV7-8 with TRBJ2-3; 8 positions match TRBD2. Trimming removed 2 bases from V and 3 bases from J; junction bases left unmatched: 10. In germline, CDR1 is SGHVS, CDR2 FQNEAQ. There are 17 residues in the CDR3. The CDR3 DNA reads TGTGCCAGCAGCTTATTCCGCTATAGCGGGACAACAGATACGCAGTATTTT. Protein sequence: CASSLFRYSGTTDTQYF.